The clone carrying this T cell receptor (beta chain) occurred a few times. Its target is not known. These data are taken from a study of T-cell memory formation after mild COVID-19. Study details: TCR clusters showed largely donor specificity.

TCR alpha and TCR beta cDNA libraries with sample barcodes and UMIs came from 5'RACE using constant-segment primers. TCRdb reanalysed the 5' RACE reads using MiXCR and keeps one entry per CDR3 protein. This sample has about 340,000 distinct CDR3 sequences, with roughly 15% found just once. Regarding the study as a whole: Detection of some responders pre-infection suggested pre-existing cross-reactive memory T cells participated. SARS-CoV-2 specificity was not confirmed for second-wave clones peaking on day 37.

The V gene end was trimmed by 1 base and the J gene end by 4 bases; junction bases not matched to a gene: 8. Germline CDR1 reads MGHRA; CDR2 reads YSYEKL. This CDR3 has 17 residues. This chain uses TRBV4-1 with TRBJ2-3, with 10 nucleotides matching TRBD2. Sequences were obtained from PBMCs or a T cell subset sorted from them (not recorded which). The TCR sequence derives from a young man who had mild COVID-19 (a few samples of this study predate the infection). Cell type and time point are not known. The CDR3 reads CASSQAGWLAGADTQYF. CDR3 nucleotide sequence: TGCGCCAGCAGCCAAGCCGGTTGGCTAGCGGGGGCAGATACGCAGTATTTT.